This TCR beta chain derives from a study of T cell changes during pregnancy in multiple sclerosis. Repertoires were generated with immunoSEQ multiplex PCR, while TCRdb's copy carries only in-frame clones and drops some. Among over 45,000 clones listed, roughly 93% were seen once. Germline V gene data show CDR1 as MNHEY and CDR2 as SMNVEV (reference sequence). This CDR3 is 19 amino acids long. V dropped 4 bases and J dropped 0; count of bases not matched to a gene: 17. The J gene is TRBJ1-2, the V gene TRBV27, with 7 nucleotides matching TRBD1. The input for sequencing was CD8+ T cells from peripheral blood mononuclear cells, taken in the third trimester of pregnancy. The TCR comes from a female donor with multiple sclerosis, enrolled in a pregnancy study. CDR3 sequence (DNA): TGTGCCAGCAGTTCCTCAGGGGGGCCCCGCCCTGGGACTAACTATGGCTACACCTTC. Residues: CASSSSGGPRPGTNYGYTF.